The 10 T cell receptor beta chains listed next were all sequenced from one sample in a study of early T cells in non-severe SARS-CoV-2 infection. One entry per CDR3 protein results from TCRdb running MiXCR on the 5' RACE reads. The sample consists of about 21,000 distinct CDR3 sequences, around 6% of them appearing once. Sequencing was performed on whole blood, taken at baseline. The receptors stem from an adult who was a healthcare worker with PCR-confirmed SARS-CoV-2 infection or an uninfected control (not recorded which).

This clonotype was recorded many times. The chain recombines TRBV20-1 with TRBJ2-7, with D uncertain. Per germline, CDR1 DFQATT and CDR2 SNEGSKA (reference sequence). V was trimmed by 7 bases and J by 0 bases, leaving 10 bases between them. This CDR3 region has 12 residues. CDR3 DNA sequence: TGCAGTGTTTTGCCTAGCTCCTACGAGCAGTACTTC. This sequence encodes CSVLPSSYEQYF.

V gene TRBV12-3 or TRBV12-4 combines with J gene TRBJ2-3; the match to TRBD2 covers 9 bases. The CDR3 covers 14 residues. The V and J ends lost 3 bases and 6 bases, in that order; junction bases with no gene match: 4. The CDR3 DNA sequence: TGTGCCAGCAGTTTCGGCGGGGGGGCGGATACGCAGTATTTT. Amino acid sequence: CASSFGGGADTQYF.

Ten or more counts support this clonotype. The J gene is TRBJ1-4, the V gene TRBV18; D gene uncertain. In germline, CDR1 is KGHSH, CDR2 LQKENI. The CDR3 runs 15 residues. V shed 4 bases and J shed 1 base, with 10 bases lying between them. The DNA of the CDR3 is TGTGCCAGCTCACTGGTTTTCGGAACTAATGAAAAACTGTTTTTT. Translation: CASSLVFGTNEKLFF.

This clonotype was observed at least ten times. The gene calls are TRBV3-1 and TRBJ2-5; possible D gene TRBD2, 5 bases. Trimming took off 5 bases at V and 4 bases at J, with 8 bases between the two ends. Germline-derived CDR1 and CDR2 are LGHDT and YNNKEL (reference sequence). CDR3 length equals 12 residues. The CDR3 bases are TGTGCCAGCAGCAAGAGGGTAGAGACCCAGTACTTC. The encoded protein is CASSKRVETQYF.

This chain links TRBV7-2 with TRBJ2-3, with 9 positions matching TRBD2. The V and J ends lost 3 bases and 4 bases, in that order; junction bases with no gene match: 8. The length of the CDR3 is 16 residues. Per the germline V gene, CDR1 is SGHTA and CDR2 is FQGNSA. Here the CDR3 reads CASSFDRRGGADTQYF. CDR3 DNA sequence: TGTGCCAGCAGCTTTGATCGGCGGGGGGGCGCAGATACGCAGTATTTT.

This chain links TRBV25-1 with TRBJ2-3; D not resolved. The CDR3 extends over 12 amino acids. Between the trimmed V and J ends, which lost 4 bases and 6 bases, there was a span of 8 bases. Germline V gene data show CDR1 as MGHDK and CDR2 as SYGVNS. The CDR3 DNA is TGTGCCAGCAGTGTTATGGGGGATACGCAGTATTTT. As protein: CASSVMGDTQYF.

In this sample, this clonotype turned up a few times. The chain joins TRBV12-5 to TRBJ2-5, with TRBD1 identical over 7 bases. Germline CDR1 reads LGHNT; CDR2 reads FRNRAP. This CDR3 comprises 12 residues. The junction had 6 bases not matched to a gene; V was cut back by 7 bases and J by 7 bases. In nucleotides, the CDR3 is TGTGCTAGTGCCAGTTCAGGGGGGACCCAGTACTTC. It is translated as CASASSGGTQYF.

This clonotype ranks as medium-sized. V and J are TRBV10-3 and TRBJ2-5; 7 bases line up with TRBD2. Germline V gives CDR1 ENHRY, CDR2 SYGVKD. CDR3 length: 14 residues. V lost 0 bases to trimming and J lost 7 bases; unmatched junction nucleotides: 5. CDR3 amino acids: CAISESSSGGTQYF. CDR3 sequence (DNA): TGTGCCATCAGTGAGTCGTCTAGCGGAGGGACCCAGTACTTC.

This clonotype was seen repeatedly, ten times or more. The chain is built from TRBV6-4 and TRBJ2-2, with TRBD2 matching 12 bases. The ends lost 5 bases at V and 4 bases at J; junction bases unmatched: 5. The CDR3 has 16 amino acids. Germline lookup yields CDR1 MRHNA and CDR2 SNTAGT. CDR3 residues: CASSTTSGGPTGELFF. For the CDR3, the DNA is TGTGCCAGCAGTACGACTAGCGGGGGCCCCACCGGGGAGCTGTTTTTT.

The CDR3 region has the DNA TGTGCCAGCAGTTACACAGGGACCGGAAACACCATATATTTT. Amino acids: CASSYTGTGNTIYF. The gene calls are TRBV6-5 and TRBJ1-3, with D perhaps TRBD1 (6 bases). V was cut by 2 bases and J by 4 bases, with 9 bases left in between. The CDR3 sequence is 14 residues long. Germline V gives CDR1 MNHEY, CDR2 SVGAGI.